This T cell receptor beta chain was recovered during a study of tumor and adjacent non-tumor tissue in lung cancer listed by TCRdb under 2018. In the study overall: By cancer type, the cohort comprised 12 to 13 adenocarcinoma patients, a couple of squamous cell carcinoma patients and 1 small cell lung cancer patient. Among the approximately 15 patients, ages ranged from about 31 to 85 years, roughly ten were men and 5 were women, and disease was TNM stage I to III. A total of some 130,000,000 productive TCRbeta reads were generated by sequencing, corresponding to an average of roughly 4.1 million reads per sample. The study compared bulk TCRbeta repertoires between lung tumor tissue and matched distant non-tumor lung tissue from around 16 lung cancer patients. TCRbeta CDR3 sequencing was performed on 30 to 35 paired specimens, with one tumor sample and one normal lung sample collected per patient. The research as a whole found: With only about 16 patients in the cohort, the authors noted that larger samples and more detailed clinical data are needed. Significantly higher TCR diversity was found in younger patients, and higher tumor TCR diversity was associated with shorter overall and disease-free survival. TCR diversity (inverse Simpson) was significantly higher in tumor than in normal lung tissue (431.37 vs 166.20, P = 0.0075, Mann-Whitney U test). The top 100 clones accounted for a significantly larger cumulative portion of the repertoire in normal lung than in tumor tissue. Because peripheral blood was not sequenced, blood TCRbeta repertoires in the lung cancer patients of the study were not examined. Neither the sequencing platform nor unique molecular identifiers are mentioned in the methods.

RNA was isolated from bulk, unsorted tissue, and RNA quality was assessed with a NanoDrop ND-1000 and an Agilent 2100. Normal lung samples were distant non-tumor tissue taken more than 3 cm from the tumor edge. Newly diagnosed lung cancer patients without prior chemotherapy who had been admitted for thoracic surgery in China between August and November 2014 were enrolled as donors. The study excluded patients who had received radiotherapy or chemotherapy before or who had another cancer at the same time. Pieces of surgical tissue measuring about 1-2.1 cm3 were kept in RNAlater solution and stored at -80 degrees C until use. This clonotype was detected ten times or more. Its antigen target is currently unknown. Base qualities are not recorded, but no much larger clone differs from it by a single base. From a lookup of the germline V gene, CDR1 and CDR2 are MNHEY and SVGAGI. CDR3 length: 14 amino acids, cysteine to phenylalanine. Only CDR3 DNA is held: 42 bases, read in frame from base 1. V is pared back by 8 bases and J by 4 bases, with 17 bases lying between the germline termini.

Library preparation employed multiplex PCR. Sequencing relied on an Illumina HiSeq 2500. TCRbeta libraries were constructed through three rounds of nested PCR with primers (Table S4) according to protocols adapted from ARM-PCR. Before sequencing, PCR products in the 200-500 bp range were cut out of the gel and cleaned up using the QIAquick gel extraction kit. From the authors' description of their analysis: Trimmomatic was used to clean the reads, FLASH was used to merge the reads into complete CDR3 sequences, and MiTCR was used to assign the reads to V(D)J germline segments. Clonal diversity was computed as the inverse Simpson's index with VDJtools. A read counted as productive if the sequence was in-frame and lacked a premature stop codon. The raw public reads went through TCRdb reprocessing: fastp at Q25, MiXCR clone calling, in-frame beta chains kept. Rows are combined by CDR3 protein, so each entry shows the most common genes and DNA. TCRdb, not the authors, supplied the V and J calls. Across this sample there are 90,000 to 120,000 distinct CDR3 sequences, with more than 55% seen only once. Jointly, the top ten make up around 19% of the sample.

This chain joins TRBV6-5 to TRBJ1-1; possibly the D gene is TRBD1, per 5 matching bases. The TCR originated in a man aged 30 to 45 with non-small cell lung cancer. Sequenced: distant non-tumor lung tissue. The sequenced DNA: TGTGCCAGCCACATGGTGGGGGGGAGCACTGAAGCTTTCTTT. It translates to CASHMVGGSTEAFF.